In its sample, the clone carrying this T cell receptor (beta chain) was seen a few times. What it recognizes is unknown. At one of its ends the junction is not consistent with the germline gene, which may arise from a read error. This sample is part of a study of T cell repertoires in cytomegalovirus infection. Background on the study: Public TCR beta signature analysis indicated the presence of both CMV infection and matching HLA type. The study's findings and limits: Carriers of CMV plus the relevant HLA were identified by cumulative public TCR beta family frequency. Dominating the ex vivo response were HLA-C-restricted CMV-specific TCR beta clonotypes.

TCRdb re-called the reads through MiXCR, storing one row per CDR3 protein. Of over 300,000 distinct CDR3 sequences in the sample, approximately 9.5% were seen once. The sequenced material came from PBMCs. The receptor was isolated from a human donor in good health (CMV status not recorded). Some clones in this sample may be carry-over from other donors' samples.

CDR3 coding DNA: TGTGCCAGCAGCCAAGAAGAGAAAGCCGGGGGAAATACGCAGTATTTT. Translating it yields CASSQEEKAGGNTQYF. The J gene is TRBJ2-3, the V gene TRBV4-1; a possible D gene is TRBD2 (6 bases). Germline V gives CDR1 MGHRA, CDR2 YSYEKL. There are 16 residues in the CDR3.